The 28 T cell receptor beta chains below come from one sample, sequenced in a study of T cell responses to AZD1222 COVID-19 vaccine. TCRdb's table, derived via immunoSEQ multiplex PCR, lists solely in-frame clones and lacks some. The sample lists 200,000 to 250,000 clones, under 95% occurring once. The material sequenced was peripheral blood, taken on day 0 of MenACWY control vaccination. All receptors come from an adult in good health.

The gene calls are TRBV24-1 and TRBJ1-2; 7 nucleotides line up with TRBD1. The CDR3 length is 13 residues. Germline CDR1 reads KGHDR; CDR2 reads SFDVKD. V was clipped by 2 bases and J by 7 bases; unmatched bases: 3. The CDR3 loop is CATSDSAGGGYTF. CDR3 in DNA: TGTGCCACCAGTGATTCAGCAGGGGGTGGCTACACCTTC.

V gene TRBV19 combines with J gene TRBJ1-1; D call uncertain. V was trimmed by 10 bases and J by 11 bases, leaving 20 bases between them. Germline V gives CDR1 LNHDA, CDR2 SQIVND (reference sequence). This CDR3 comprises 12 residues. CDR3 region: CATQERWSDAFF. CDR3 bases: TGTGCCACCCAAGAACGGTGGAGTGACGCTTTCTTT.

The gene calls are TRBV19 and TRBJ1-5; the match to TRBD1 covers 7 bases. The CDR3 consists of 14 residues. CDR1 and CDR2 from the germline V gene are LNHDA and SQIVND (reference sequence). The V and J ends lost 6 bases and 6 bases, in that order; junction bases with no gene match: 8. The CDR3 DNA is TGTGCCAGTAGGGAGACAGGGTTTGGTCAGCCCCAGCATTTT. This translates into CASRETGFGQPQHF.

The chain carries TRBV5-4 and TRBJ1-1; 7 nucleotides line up with TRBD1. V trimming: 4 bases; J trimming: 1 base; junction bases outside the gene matches: 4. The germline V gene encodes CDR1 SGHNT and CDR2 YYREEE (reference sequence). This CDR3 is 14 amino acids long. This CDR3 is CASSKTGTNTEAFF. The CDR3 bases are TGTGCCAGCAGCAAGACAGGGACGAACACTGAAGCTTTCTTT.

The rearrangement links TRBV4-2 to TRBJ1-1; TRBD1 aligns across 8 bases. Looked up from germline, CDR1 is LGHNA and CDR2 is YNFKEQ. The CDR3 has 14 amino acids. The V segment lost 4 bases and the J segment 4 bases; nucleotides outside the gene matches: 5. CDR3 sequence reads: CASSLHTGGTEAFF. The DNA of the CDR3 is TGTGCCAGCAGCCTACATACAGGGGGCACTGAAGCTTTCTTT.

This clone was counted between two and nine times. This chain joins TRBV3-1 (or the pseudogene TRBV3-2) and TRBJ1-3; D is uncertain. Germline loops: CDR1 LGHDT, CDR2 YNNKEL (reference sequence). V was pared by 0 bases and J by 0 bases, with 6 bases between. CDR3 length: 15 amino acids. CDR3 nucleotides: TGTGCCAGCAGCCAAGATCGGCTCTCTGGAAACACCATATATTTT. This sequence encodes CASSQDRLSGNTIYF.

The count of this clone is one. V usage is TRBV12-3 or TRBV12-4 and J usage is TRBJ1-1, with 10 bases aligning to TRBD1. The CDR3 has 13 amino acids. V dropped 1 base and J dropped 11; count of bases not matched to a gene: 4. This chain's CDR3 is CASSLGQGATAFF. CDR3 DNA sequence: TGTGCCAGCAGTTTAGGACAGGGGGCGACGGCTTTCTTT.

The table lists this clone with a count of one. The chain has TRBV19 and TRBJ1-1, with 10 bases aligning to TRBD1. V lost 4 bases, J lost 5 bases, and 7 bases stayed unmatched. Per germline, CDR1 LNHDA and CDR2 SQIVND (reference sequence). CDR3 length equals 15 residues. The CDR3 DNA reads TGTGCCAGTAGTACGCCGGGGGACAGGGGTACTGAAGCTTTCTTT. It specifies CASSTPGDRGTEAFF.

This chain joins TRBV3-1 (or the pseudogene TRBV3-2) and TRBJ2-7; tentative D call: TRBD2 (5 bases). Trimming left V 4 bases short and J 5 bases short, with 15 bases between. Germline V gene data show CDR1 as LGHDT and CDR2 as YNNKEL (reference sequence). The CDR3 contains 14 residues. Written as DNA, the CDR3 is TGTGCCAGCAGCCCTACCGTACGGGGAAACGAGCAGTACTTC. Protein: CASSPTVRGNEQYF.

The genes are TRBV15 and TRBJ1-1, with TRBD1 matching over 7 bases. CDR3 length equals 14 residues. J was trimmed by 6 bases and V by 0 bases; bases with no gene match: 4. Germline V CDR1 and CDR2: LNHNV, YYDKDF (reference sequence). CDR3 nucleotides: TGTGCCACCAGCAGAGACAGGGGGTGGGCTGAAGCTTTCTTT. Its translation is CATSRDRGWAEAFF.

The chain has TRBV5-1 and TRBJ2-5; 9 nucleotides line up with TRBD2. Losses at the gene ends were 0 bases for V and 7 bases for J; bases not matched to a gene: 13. Germline loops: CDR1 SGHRS, CDR2 YFSETQ. This CDR3 is 17 amino acids long. The CDR3 loop is CASSLVGSGGAEGTQYF. In DNA, the CDR3 is TGCGCCAGCAGCTTGGTGGGTAGCGGGGGAGCAGAAGGGACCCAGTACTTC.

For the CDR3, the DNA is TGTGCCAGCAGTGAAGAAGCGGTGAAGAACACTGAAGCTTTCTTT. It specifies CASSEEAVKNTEAFF. The rearrangement uses TRBV2 and TRBJ1-1; unclear D gene. Per germline, CDR1 SNHLY and CDR2 FYNNEI. V dropped 1 base and J dropped 1 base, with 10 bases sitting between them. This CDR3 spans 15 amino acids.

The chain carries TRBV5-1 and TRBJ2-5; 8 bases fit TRBD1. Trimming cost V 4 bases and J 1 base; bases outside gene matches: 3. Germline values: CDR1 SGHRS, CDR2 YFSETQ. The CDR3 contains 14 residues. CDR3 amino acids: CASSHQGAQETQYF. The CDR3 nucleotides are TGCGCCAGCAGCCACCAGGGGGCCCAAGAGACCCAGTACTTC.

The rearrangement uses TRBV5-6 and TRBJ1-1; D gene uncertain. Germline values: CDR1 SGHDT, CDR2 YYEEEE. With 7 bases removed from V and 1 base from J, the gap between germline ends came to 14 bases. The CDR3 loop spans 14 amino acids. CDR3 nucleotides: TGTGCCAGCGAGCGGACGCCAGAGAACACTGAAGCTTTCTTT. This translates into CASERTPENTEAFF.

The gene calls are TRBV7-3 and TRBJ2-7, with 7 bases identical to TRBD1. CDR3 length: 14 amino acids. Germline V gives CDR1 SGHTA, CDR2 FQGTGA. V lost 1 base, J lost 2 bases, and 2 bases stayed unmatched. The CDR3 DNA follows: TGTGCCAGCAGCTTAATGGGACAGACCTACGAGCAGTACTTC. Its protein product is CASSLMGQTYEQYF.

The chain links TRBV7-3 to TRBJ2-2; D not resolved. Germline assignment: CDR1 SGHTA and CDR2 FQGTGA. The CDR3 spans 14 residues. Deletions cut 1 base from V and 5 bases from J, with 8 bases between. The CDR3 sequence: CASSLSRATGELFF. The CDR3 DNA sequence: TGTGCCAGCAGCTTAAGCCGAGCTACCGGGGAGCTGTTTTTT.

The J gene is TRBJ2-2, the V gene TRBV7-2; TRBD2 aligns across 10 bases. This CDR3 is 16 amino acids long. Trimming cost V 5 bases and J 7 bases; bases outside gene matches: 10. In germline, CDR1 is SGHTA, CDR2 FQGNSA. This chain's CDR3 is CASSRQSGGAHGELFF. The CDR3 DNA follows: TGTGCCAGCAGCCGTCAAAGCGGGGGGGCCCACGGGGAGCTGTTTTTT.

The V gene is TRBV6-5, the J gene TRBJ1-3; D not resolved. This CDR3 is built from 15 residues. Germline V gene lookup returns CDR1 MNHEY and CDR2 SVGAGI. The germline V and J ends were trimmed by 4 bases and 3 bases, with 13 bases remaining between them. The CDR3 spells CASSSQLAGGNTIYF. For the CDR3, the DNA is TGTGCCAGCAGTTCCCAACTCGCGGGTGGAAACACCATATATTTT.

This chain connects TRBV5-5 to TRBJ2-5, with D uncertain. V lost 3 bases, J lost 0 bases, and 6 bases lay in between. The CDR3 length is 13 residues. The germline gives CDR1 SGHKS, CDR2 YYEKEE (reference sequence). DNA for the CDR3: TGTGCCAGCAGCTACCAGGACCAAGAGACCCAGTACTTC. Translation: CASSYQDQETQYF. The full variable domain, rest sourced from reference TRBV5-5 and TRBJ2-5, is DAGVTQSPTHLIKTRGQQVTLRCSPISGHKSVSWYQQVLGQGPQFIFQYYEKEERGRGNFPDRFSARQFPNYSSELNVNALLLGDSALYLCASSYQDQETQYFGPGTRLLVL.

The gene calls are TRBV4-3 and TRBJ2-1; 14 bases align to TRBD2. This CDR3 has 19 residues. Germline-derived CDR1 and CDR2 are LGHNA and YSLEER. With 6 bases clipped from V and 2 bases from J, the junction kept 12 bases outside the gene matches. CDR3 sequence (DNA): TGCGCCAGCAGACGCGGGACTAGCGGGGGTGGAGGGGCCTACAATGAGCAGTTCTTC. Its protein is CASRRGTSGGGGAYNEQFF.

This rearrangement joins TRBV7-3 to TRBJ2-5; D possibly uses TRBD1 or TRBD2 (5 bases each). The V end was cut by 1 base, the J end by 5 bases, with 11 bases between. The CDR3 contains 14 residues. Looked up from germline, CDR1 is SGHTA and CDR2 is FQGTGA. This CDR3 is CASSLIPGRETQYF. CDR3 nucleotide sequence: TGTGCCAGCAGCTTAATACCGGGGCGGGAGACCCAGTACTTC.

V gene TRBV4-1 combines with J gene TRBJ2-5, with TRBD2 matching over 8 bases. CDR1 MGHRA and CDR2 YSYEKL come from the germline V gene. V was pared by 1 base and J by 1 base, with 11 bases of the junction left unmatched. The CDR3 runs 18 residues. Here the CDR3 DNA reads TGCGCCAGCAGCCAAGTGTCGATTCTAGCGGGCCTCCAAGAGACCCAGTACTTC. It yields the protein CASSQVSILAGLQETQYF.

This clone was detected only once. The gene calls are TRBV2 and TRBJ1-3; 9 positions agree with TRBD1. The CDR3 runs 15 residues. Germline V gene lookup returns CDR1 SNHLY and CDR2 FYNNEI. The junction had 7 bases not matched to a gene; V was cut back by 6 bases and J by 4 bases. In DNA, the CDR3 is TGTGCCAGCAGCTCACAGGGGGCGCCGGGAAACACCATATATTTT. This gives the protein CASSSQGAPGNTIYF. The complete variable domain, with remaining parts taken from reference TRBV2 and TRBJ1-3, reads EPEVTQTPSHQVTQMGQEVILRCVPISNHLYFYWYRQILGQKVEFLVSFYNNEISEKSEIFDDQFSVERPDGSNFTLKIRSTKLEDSAMYFCASSSQGAPGNTIYFGEGSWLTVV.

Concerning this clone itself: Distinct nucleotide sequences in the sample also encode this CDR3. V is TRBV5-5 and J is TRBJ1-1, with a tentative D call TRBD1 (5 bases). The CDR3 totals 14 residues. CDR1 and CDR2 from the germline V gene are SGHKS and YYEKEE (reference sequence). The V end was cut by 1 base, the J end by 1 base, with 8 bases between. This chain's CDR3 is CASSLQGRNTEAFF. The CDR3 DNA follows: TGTGCCAGCAGCTTGCAGGGAAGGAACACTGAAGCTTTCTTT.

To note about this clone: The sample carries other DNA sequences with the same CDR3. This chain joins TRBV30 and TRBJ1-2, with a tentative D call TRBD1 (6 bases). In germline, CDR1 is GTSNPN, CDR2 SVGIG (reference sequence). This CDR3 has 13 amino acids. V shed 2 bases and J shed 4 bases, with 11 bases lying between them. In nucleotides, the CDR3 is TGTGCCTGGAGTTTGGACAGCCCCTATGGCTACACCTTC. Encoded protein: CAWSLDSPYGYTF.

The rearrangement uses TRBV19 and TRBJ1-5; possibly TRBD1 for D (6 bases). This CDR3 is built from 16 residues. V was clipped by 7 bases and J by 3 bases, with 19 bases between them. Germline CDR1 LNHDA, CDR2 SQIVND (reference sequence). The CDR3 spells CASTRQAANTNQPQHF. CDR3 DNA sequence: TGTGCCAGTACCCGACAGGCAGCGAATACCAATCAGCCCCAGCATTTT.

V usage is TRBV18 and J usage is TRBJ2-3; no firm D call. Trimming left V 3 bases short and J 5 bases short, with 12 bases between. This CDR3 has 14 residues. CDR1 is KGHSH, CDR2 LQKENI, per germline. CDR3 sequence: CASSPIRYGDTQYF. As DNA, the CDR3 is TGTGCCAGCTCACCGATCCGGTATGGAGATACGCAGTATTTT.

The J gene is TRBJ1-2, the V gene TRBV10-3, with D perhaps TRBD1 (6 bases). Germline loops: CDR1 ENHRY, CDR2 SYGVKD. Trimming took off 10 bases at V and 8 bases at J, with 20 bases between the two ends. The CDR3 sequence is 13 residues long. DNA for the CDR3: TGTGCCACTTGGGACATCAGGAATCCCGGCTACACCTTC. It codes for CATWDIRNPGYTF.